Below, 24 T cell receptor beta chains from the same sample are listed, as sequenced in a study of human versus mouse CDR3 diversity and MHC coevolution. Assay: immunoSEQ multiplex PCR; the TCRdb copy retains only in-frame clones and omits some. The sample records around 74,000 clones, about nine tenths being singletons. The source material was naive CD4+ T cells from blood. Subset: CD45RO-negative CD62L-positive naive CD4 T cells. The origin of the receptors is a person aged 30 to 69 in good health.

The genes are TRBV10-2 and TRBJ2-1; TRBD1 agrees at 10 bases. Trimming at V came to 5 bases and at J to 2 bases, leaving 6 bases not matched to a gene. This CDR3 has 16 residues. Germline V CDR1 and CDR2: WSHSY, SAAADI. CDR3 coding DNA: TGCGCCAGCAGTCGAGGGACAGGGGCCCCCTACAATGAGCAGTTCTTC. This encodes CASSRGTGAPYNEQFF.

The chain couples TRBV7-2 to TRBJ1-1, with 8 bases fitting TRBD1. CDR1 and CDR2 (germline): SGHTA, FQGNSA. V lost 4 bases to trimming and J lost 4 bases; unmatched junction nucleotides: 11. The CDR3 runs 16 residues. CDR3 nucleotides: TGTGCCAGCAGCTCGGGACAGGTGGTAAGGGGCACTGAAGCTTTCTTT. Protein: CASSSGQVVRGTEAFF.

The V gene is TRBV28, the J gene TRBJ2-7, with D unclear. Germline values: CDR1 MDHEN, CDR2 SYDVKM. This CDR3 has 12 amino acids. CDR3 nucleotide sequence: TGTGGTACGGGTGGTTCCCCCTACGAGCAGTACTTC. It codes for CGTGGSPYEQYF.

The rearrangement uses TRBV2 and TRBJ2-1; D is possibly TRBD1 (6 bases). The CDR3 runs to 12 residues. CDR1 SNHLY and CDR2 FYNNEI come from the germline V gene. V was cut by 3 bases and J by 8 bases, with 8 bases left in between. The chain's CDR3 is CASSDRGYEQFF. For the CDR3, the DNA is TGTGCCAGCAGTGATAGGGGGTATGAGCAGTTCTTC.

V and J are TRBV6-5 and TRBJ1-2; D unresolved. This CDR3 is 13 amino acids long. In germline, CDR1 is MNHEY, CDR2 SVGAGI. Trimming took off 6 bases at V and 4 bases at J, with 12 bases between the two ends. The CDR3 coding sequence is TGTGCCAGCAGATCGGACCGGGGCTATGGCTACACCTTC. Translating it yields CASRSDRGYGYTF.

This sequence joins TRBV5-1 and TRBJ1-4, with D maybe TRBD1 (5 bases). Trimming removed 6 bases from V and 4 bases from J, with 13 bases in between. From germline, CDR1 is SGHRS and CDR2 YFSETQ. CDR3 length: 14 residues. The CDR3, as DNA: TGCGCCAGCAACCAGCGGGGGGGTAATGAAAAACTGTTTTTT. It encodes CASNQRGGNEKLFF.

The chain uses TRBV7-8 and TRBJ2-3; TRBD1 aligns across 7 bases. Germline trimming cut 4 bases from V and 4 bases from J; bases unmatched to any gene: 14. The V gene's germline CDR1 is SGHVS and CDR2 FQNEAQ. The CDR3 consists of 17 residues. The CDR3 DNA follows: TGTGCCAGCAGCTCACGTAAAGGGGGCCGGAGCCCAGATACGCAGTATTTT. Translation gives CASSSRKGGRSPDTQYF.

The V gene is TRBV5-4, the J gene TRBJ2-1, with TRBD2 as a possible D gene (6 bases). Trimming took 4 bases from V and 1 from J, leaving 12 bases between them. Looked up from germline, CDR1 is SGHNT and CDR2 is YYREEE (reference sequence). The CDR3 runs to 15 residues. In DNA, the CDR3 is TGTGCCAGCAGCCTTACGGGACTTTCCTACAATGAGCAGTTCTTC. It codes for CASSLTGLSYNEQFF. Together with reference TRBV5-4 and TRBJ2-1, the CDR3 gives the full variable domain: ETGVTQSPTHLIKTRGQQVTLRCSSQSGHNTVSWYQQALGQGPQFIFQYYREEENGRGNFPPRFSGLQFPNYSSELNVNALELDDSALYLCASSLTGLSYNEQFFGPGTRLTVL.

The V gene is TRBV6-6, the J gene TRBJ1-5; D is unclear. This CDR3 region has 15 residues. Germline CDR1 MNHNY, CDR2 SVGAGI (reference sequence). Deletions cut 6 bases from V and 7 bases from J, with 19 bases between. The CDR3 loop reads CASSFRAGSGQPQHF. Here the CDR3 DNA reads TGTGCCAGCAGCTTCCGAGCCGGGTCTGGCCAGCCCCAGCATTTT.

The rearrangement joins TRBV4-1 to TRBJ1-5; 9 nucleotides agree with TRBD1. The CDR3 loop spans 16 amino acids. V was clipped by 4 bases and J by 5 bases; unmatched bases: 9. Germline V lookup: CDR1 MGHRA, CDR2 YSYEKL. The CDR3 DNA is TGCGCCAGCAGCCGGCTACCCGGGACAGGGTATCAGCCCCAGCATTTT. It translates to CASSRLPGTGYQPQHF.

The chain joins TRBV2 to TRBJ1-5; D perhaps matches TRBD1 (5 bases). CDR3 size: 15 residues. V lost 7 bases to trimming and J lost 0 bases, with 13 bases between them. Germline lookup yields CDR1 SNHLY and CDR2 FYNNEI. This CDR3 is CASTKGKLSNQPQHF. The CDR3 nucleotides are TGTGCCAGCACGAAGGGGAAACTTAGCAATCAGCCCCAGCATTTT.

The chain couples TRBV5-8 to TRBJ1-1, with D possibly matching TRBD1 (6 bases). Germline CDR1 SGHTS, CDR2 YDEGEE. This CDR3 spans 15 amino acids. Trimming took 4 bases from V and 5 from J, leaving 18 bases between them. CDR3 region: CASSVNPGVGTEAFF. The DNA for the CDR3 is TGTGCCAGCAGCGTCAACCCAGGGGTAGGGACTGAAGCTTTCTTT.

The genes are TRBV7-3 and TRBJ1-1; 7 nucleotides align to TRBD1. CDR1 is SGHTA and CDR2 is FQGTGA in the germline V gene. The V segment lost 4 bases and the J segment 1 base; nucleotides outside the gene matches: 0. This CDR3 comprises 13 residues. The CDR3, as DNA: TGTGCCAGCAGCTGGACAGGGAACACTGAAGCTTTCTTT. Protein: CASSWTGNTEAFF.

The genes are TRBV9 and TRBJ1-2, with TRBD1 as a possible D gene (5 bases). This CDR3 region has 17 residues. Looked up from germline, CDR1 is SGDLS and CDR2 is YYNGEE. V lost 4 bases, J lost 0 bases, and 19 bases lay in between. The DNA of the CDR3 is TGTGCCAGCAGCCCAACCTCAATCAGGGAATCTAACTATGGCTACACCTTC. This translates into CASSPTSIRESNYGYTF.

V usage is TRBV5-1 and J usage is TRBJ1-3; 9 nucleotides line up with TRBD1. The V and J ends lost 0 bases and 0 bases, in that order; junction bases with no gene match: 4. CDR1 and CDR2 (germline): SGHRS, YFSETQ. The length of the CDR3 is 17 residues. The CDR3 loop is CASSLGDRASSGNTIYF. The DNA for the CDR3 is TGCGCCAGCAGCTTGGGGGACAGGGCAAGCTCTGGAAACACCATATATTTT. Looking up the rest from reference TRBV5-1 and TRBJ1-3 gives the full variable domain: KAGVTQTPRYLIKTRGQQVTLSCSPISGHRSVSWYQQTPGQGLQFLFEYFSETQRNKGNFPGRFSGRQFSNSRSEMNVSTLELGDSALYLCASSLGDRASSGNTIYFGEGSWLTVV.

This clone was seen once. This chain connects TRBV10-3 to TRBJ2-2; 7 bases are a match to TRBD2. J was trimmed by 0 bases and V by 10 bases; bases with no gene match: 2. This CDR3 has 13 residues. From germline, CDR1 is ENHRY and CDR2 SYGVKD. The CDR3 loop is CATGGTNTGELFF. DNA of the CDR3: TGTGCCACCGGGGGGACGAACACCGGGGAGCTGTTTTTT.

The chain recombines TRBV30 with TRBJ1-3, with a possible D match to TRBD1 (5 bases). V lost 1 base and J 7 bases, leaving 11 bases between the germline ends. CDR1 and CDR2 (germline): GTSNPN, SVGIG (reference sequence). There are 13 residues in the CDR3. The CDR3 region is CAWSAGLSNTIYF. CDR3 nucleotide sequence: TGTGCCTGGAGTGCAGGGTTGAGTAACACCATATATTTT.

This rearrangement joins TRBV18 to TRBJ1-5; TRBD1 matches at 7 bases. Germline loops: CDR1 KGHSH, CDR2 LQKENI. V shed 3 bases, J shed 4 bases, and the junction held 3 bases outside the gene matches. This CDR3 is built from 14 residues. The CDR3 loop reads CASSPDRANQPQHF. CDR3 coding DNA: TGTGCCAGCTCACCCGACAGGGCTAATCAGCCCCAGCATTTT.

The chain joins TRBV7-9 to TRBJ1-2; D may be TRBD1 (5 bases). V lost 2 bases to trimming and J lost 2 bases, with 12 bases between them. This CDR3 spans 15 amino acids. Germline CDR1 reads SEHNR; CDR2 reads FQNEAQ (reference sequence). The chain's CDR3 is CASSLLQRGNYGYTF. CDR3 coding DNA: TGTGCCAGCAGCTTACTACAGCGGGGGAACTATGGCTACACCTTC.

The rearrangement joins TRBV27 to TRBJ2-7; tentative D call: TRBD2 (7 bases). Germline V CDR1 and CDR2: MNHEY, SMNVEV (reference sequence). This CDR3 is 13 amino acids long. V lost 5 bases to trimming and J lost 2 bases, with 10 bases between them. CDR3: CASSLGGPYEQYF. In DNA, the CDR3 is TGTGCCAGCAGTCTGGGGGGGCCCTACGAGCAGTACTTC.

The chain links TRBV6-6 to TRBJ1-5; D is uncertain. In germline, CDR1 is MNHNY, CDR2 SVGAGI (reference sequence). This CDR3 is built from 14 residues. Trimming left V 9 bases short and J 0 bases short, with 12 bases between. CDR3 sequence (DNA): TGTGCCAGTGGTTGGGCTAATAGCAATCAGCCCCAGCATTTT. Its protein is CASGWANSNQPQHF.

The CDR3 nucleotides read TGTGCCAGCAGCGTTACTCAGGGGAATCAGCCCCAGCATTTT. Translated: CASSVTQGNQPQHF. The V call is TRBV7-9, the J call TRBJ1-5; tentatively, D is TRBD1 (6 bases). Trimming removed 5 bases at V and 4 bases at J, with 12 bases between. The CDR3 runs 14 residues. CDR1 is SEHNR, CDR2 FQNEAQ, per germline (reference sequence).

This clone was counted a single time. This chain joins TRBV5-4 and TRBJ2-4, with 9 bases aligning to TRBD1. The CDR3 is made up of 13 amino acids. Trimming took 4 bases from V and 6 from J; bases not matched to a gene: 2. CDR1 is SGHNT and CDR2 is YYREEE in the germline V gene (reference sequence). The CDR3 bases are TGTGCCAGCAGCCCGGGACAGGGAAACATTCAGTACTTC. Protein product: CASSPGQGNIQYF.

The rearrangement links TRBV28 to TRBJ1-5; D ambiguous. Trimming cost V 3 bases and J 0 bases, with 12 bases left between them. Germline CDR1 is MDHEN and CDR2 is SYDVKM. The CDR3 is 16 amino acids. The CDR3 DNA reads TGTGCCAGCAGTTTTTTACAGTTCGATAGCAATCAGCCCCAGCATTTT. It translates to CASSFLQFDSNQPQHF.